These 23 T cell receptor beta chains were sequenced from one sample in a study of blood T cell repertoires in COVID-19. Libraries were prepared by immunoSEQ multiplex PCR; TCRdb keeps only in-frame clonotypes and omits some of them. Of about 140,000 clones detected, approximately 91% appear once; the ten largest clones hold about 11%. The sequencing input was peripheral blood. The receptors were gathered from a man aged 45 to 65 with active or convalescent COVID-19.

This sequence joins TRBV14 and TRBJ2-5, with D possibly TRBD2 on 5 matching bases. This CDR3 comprises 13 residues. V lost 1 base and J lost 4, with 7 bases in between. Germline V lookup: CDR1 SGHDN, CDR2 FVKESK. In DNA, the CDR3 is TGTGCCAGCAGCCAAGTTGAGGGAGAGACCCAGTACTTC. It specifies CASSQVEGETQYF.

The V and J genes are TRBV2 and TRBJ2-5, with TRBD1 matching over 7 bases. Per the germline V gene, CDR1 is SNHLY and CDR2 is FYNNEI. V lost 7 bases to trimming and J lost 5 bases; unmatched junction nucleotides: 10. The CDR3 contains 14 residues. CDR3 in DNA: TGTGCCAGCAATCCCCAAGGGGGCTGGGAGACCCAGTACTTC. This sequence encodes CASNPQGGWETQYF. Full variable domain (missing parts from reference TRBV2 and TRBJ2-5): EPEVTQTPSHQVTQMGQEVILRCVPISNHLYFYWYRQILGQKVEFLVSFYNNEISEKSEIFDDQFSVERPDGSNFTLKIRSTKLEDSAMYFCASNPQGGWETQYFGPGTRLLVL.

This chain joins TRBV28 and TRBJ2-3; TRBD2 matches 11 bases. This CDR3 has 16 amino acids. Germline CDR1 and CDR2: MDHEN and SYDVKM. V lost 4 bases, J lost 5 bases, and 8 bases stayed unmatched. The CDR3 DNA sequence: TGTGCCAGCAGTTCCTCCGGGACTAGCGGACAAGATACGCAGTATTTT. Translating it yields CASSSSGTSGQDTQYF.

This chain joins TRBV2 and TRBJ1-1; 8 nucleotides agree with TRBD1. The germline V gene has CDR1 SNHLY and CDR2 FYNNEI. With V trimmed by 5 bases and J by 3 bases, 2 bases remained unmatched. CDR3 length: 13 residues. The CDR3 reads CASSPDRDTEAFF. For the CDR3, the DNA is TGTGCCAGCAGTCCGGACAGGGACACTGAAGCTTTCTTT.

The V and J genes are TRBV11-2 and TRBJ2-7; 8 bases map to TRBD2. Germline-derived CDR1 and CDR2 are SGHAT and FQNNGV. V trimming: 1 base; J trimming: 1 base; junction bases outside the gene matches: 15. The CDR3 is made up of 19 amino acids. CDR3 in DNA: TGTGCCAGCAGCTTAGCCACGGGAGGGCGTCTGGGACTATCCTACGAGCAGTACTTC. Amino acids: CASSLATGGRLGLSYEQYF.

The CDR3 sequence is CAISGDRQGYQPQHF. CDR3 in DNA: TGTGCCATCAGTGGCGACCGACAGGGCTATCAGCCCCAGCATTTT. J is TRBJ1-5 and V is TRBV10-3; 7 bases map to TRBD1. Trimming removed 4 bases from V and 5 bases from J; junction bases left unmatched: 8. The CDR3 runs to 15 residues. The germline CDR1 and CDR2 sequences are ENHRY and SYGVKD.

V and J are TRBV6-5 and TRBJ2-3; 7 nucleotides align to TRBD2. This CDR3 region has 15 residues. Germline values: CDR1 MNHEY, CDR2 SVGAGI. J was trimmed by 2 bases and V by 2 bases; bases with no gene match: 4. In DNA form, the CDR3 reads TGTGCCAGCAGTTACGGGGGGGGTTTCACAGATACGCAGTATTTT. Translation: CASSYGGGFTDTQYF.

This chain links TRBV28 with TRBJ1-5; 10 bases map to TRBD1. The CDR3 has 17 amino acids. Unmatched junction bases numbered 12, after V lost 6 bases and J lost 4 bases. The germline gives CDR1 MDHEN, CDR2 SYDVKM. The CDR3 sequence: CASRNARDRGRNQPQHF. Written as DNA, the CDR3 is TGTGCCAGCAGGAACGCCCGGGACAGGGGAAGAAATCAGCCCCAGCATTTT.

V and J are TRBV19 and TRBJ1-3, with 8 nucleotides matching TRBD1. V dropped 8 bases and J dropped 0; count of bases not matched to a gene: 9. The germline V gene encodes CDR1 LNHDA and CDR2 SQIVND (reference sequence). CDR3 length equals 16 residues. The CDR3: CASQRTGTFSGNTIYF. DNA of the CDR3: TGTGCCAGTCAGCGGACAGGGACCTTCTCTGGAAACACCATATATTTT. Looking up the rest from reference TRBV19 and TRBJ1-3 gives the full variable domain: DGGITQSPKYLFRKEGQNVTLSCEQNLNHDAMYWYRQDPGQGLRLIYYSQIVNDFQKGDIAEGYSVSREKKESFPLTVTSAQKNPTAFYLCASQRTGTFSGNTIYFGEGSWLTVV.

The gene calls are TRBV11-2 and TRBJ2-7, with TRBD2 matching over 9 bases. Losses at the gene ends were 5 bases for V and 0 bases for J; bases not matched to a gene: 5. The CDR3 is 15 amino acids. The germline V gene encodes CDR1 SGHAT and CDR2 FQNNGV. CDR3 DNA: TGTGCCAGCAGCGCTTCGGGACTAGCCTCCTACGAGCAGTACTTC. Protein sequence: CASSASGLASYEQYF.

This chain uses TRBV28 with TRBJ2-1; 8 bases fit TRBD2. Germline CDR1 is MDHEN and CDR2 is SYDVKM. The junction had 2 bases not matched to a gene; V was cut back by 2 bases and J by 8 bases. This CDR3 region has 13 residues. CDR3 nucleotides: TGTGCCAGCAGTTTACAAGCGGGAGATGAGCAGTTCTTC. It encodes CASSLQAGDEQFF.

The V gene is TRBV7-6, the J gene TRBJ1-1, with D uncertain. CDR3 length: 15 amino acids. V lost 1 base to trimming and J lost 1 base, with 10 bases between them. The germline CDR1 and CDR2 sequences are SGHVS and FNYEAQ. The CDR3 loop is CASSLGGRSNTEAFF. DNA of the CDR3: TGTGCCAGCAGCTTAGGAGGGAGGTCGAACACTGAAGCTTTCTTT.

The rearrangement links TRBV24-1 to TRBJ2-7, with 10 bases that match TRBD1. The CDR3 is 15 residues long. V was pared by 5 bases and J by 2 bases, with 5 bases of the junction left unmatched. The germline V gene has CDR1 KGHDR and CDR2 SFDVKD. CDR3 DNA sequence: TGTGCCACCAGTGCTTCCGGACAGGGGGCCTACGAGCAGTACTTC. Its translation: CATSASGQGAYEQYF.

The chain has TRBV28 and TRBJ1-5, with D unclear. Deletions cut 5 bases from V and 2 bases from J, with 13 bases between. Germline V gene lookup returns CDR1 MDHEN and CDR2 SYDVKM. The CDR3 covers 15 residues. DNA of the CDR3: TGTGCCAGCAGTCCCACCGGTTCGGGCAATCAGCCCCAGCATTTT. Translation: CASSPTGSGNQPQHF.

There are a few counts of this clone. V gene TRBV4-1 combines with J gene TRBJ2-1; 9 positions match TRBD2. V lost 1 base and J lost 10; bases outside the gene matches: 8. The CDR3 sequence is 15 residues long. Germline lookup yields CDR1 MGHRA and CDR2 YSYEKL. The chain's CDR3 is CASSQGPSGKEEQFF. CDR3 DNA sequence: TGCGCCAGCAGCCAAGGGCCTAGCGGGAAGGAAGAGCAGTTCTTC.

The CDR3 loop is CASSLSQDWKDYEQYF. The CDR3 DNA sequence: TGTGCCAGCAGTTTATCCCAGGACTGGAAGGATTACGAGCAGTACTTC. The chain uses TRBV28 and TRBJ2-7; D might be TRBD2 (5 bases). The CDR3 spans 16 residues. Germline V gene data show CDR1 as MDHEN and CDR2 as SYDVKM. The ends were cut back, 1 base at V and 4 bases at J, with 17 bases in the middle.

The chain recombines TRBV28 with TRBJ1-2, with TRBD1 identical over 10 bases. The V gene's germline CDR1 is MDHEN and CDR2 SYDVKM. V lost 6 bases, J lost 7 bases, and 14 bases stayed unmatched. The CDR3 extends over 16 amino acids. The CDR3 reads CASSPMGRDRGGGYTF. The CDR3 DNA is TGTGCCAGCAGCCCCATGGGCAGGGACAGGGGTGGTGGCTACACCTTC.

V usage is TRBV7-9 and J usage is TRBJ2-1; D is unresolved. V was clipped by 2 bases and J by 5 bases, with 7 bases between them. CDR3 length equals 13 residues. The germline V gene has CDR1 SEHNR and CDR2 FQNEAQ (reference sequence). The CDR3 bases are TGTGCCAGCAGCTTATGGGCTGACAATGAGCAGTTCTTC. Its translation is CASSLWADNEQFF.

This chain connects TRBV21-1 to TRBJ2-5; the D call in the table, TRBD2, was not verified against the DNA. TRBV21-1 is a pseudogene locus. The CDR3 loop spans 18 amino acids. In nucleotides, the CDR3 is TGTGCCAGCAGCAAAAGTAGGACTAGCGGGGGGAGGGGAGAGACCCAGTACTTC. This translates into CASSKSRTSGGRGETQYF.

The rearrangement joins TRBV4-1 to TRBJ2-7; 7 positions match TRBD1. This CDR3 contains 14 residues. CDR1 is MGHRA, CDR2 YSYEKL, per germline. The trim removed 5 bases at V and 1 base at J, leaving 5 bases unmatched. CDR3: CASSGRQGSYEQYF. DNA for the CDR3: TGCGCCAGCAGCGGTCGACAGGGATCCTACGAGCAGTACTTC.

The chain has TRBV6-6 and TRBJ2-1, with 7 bases matching TRBD1. The CDR3 totals 15 residues. CDR1 and CDR2 (germline): MNHNY, SVGAGI (reference sequence). Unmatched junction bases numbered 3, after V lost 4 bases and J lost 0 bases. The CDR3 reads CASSFWDSSYNEQFF. The CDR3 coding sequence is TGTGCCAGCAGTTTTTGGGACAGCTCCTACAATGAGCAGTTCTTC.

The V call is TRBV6-5, the J call TRBJ1-6; 9 bases line up with TRBD1. The CDR3 contains 14 residues. Trimming removed 5 bases from V and 10 bases from J; junction bases left unmatched: 6. CDR1 MNHEY and CDR2 SVGAGI come from the germline V gene. CDR3 sequence reads: CASSTTGGSSPLHF. The CDR3 region has the DNA TGTGCCAGCAGTACCACAGGGGGCTCGTCACCCCTCCACTTT.

This chain joins TRBV4-1 and TRBJ2-5, with TRBD2 as a possible D gene (6 bases). This CDR3 contains 16 residues. V was shortened by 1 base and J by 5 bases, with 17 bases between the two germline ends. Germline assignment: CDR1 MGHRA and CDR2 YSYEKL. CDR3 sequence reads: CASSQAGEGRMETQYF. Written as DNA, the CDR3 is TGCGCCAGCAGCCAAGCCGGCGAGGGGAGGATGGAGACCCAGTACTTC.